These 20 T cell receptor beta chains came from one sample sequenced in a study of tumor-infiltrating lymphocytes in primary liver carcinoma. Unsorted bulk tissue of about 18-34 mg yielded co-extracted RNA and DNA. The authors made TCR beta cDNA from 500 to 600 ng total RNA with a constant-region primer. Slightly modified ARM-PCR served as the procedure for the TCR beta libraries. These libraries came from three rounds of nested multiplex PCR. TRBV1-TRBV30 forward primers paired with a C-beta reverse primer were used in the first two PCR rounds, which ran around 10 cycles each. Using its own MiXCR run on the multiplex PCR reads, TCRdb lists one record per CDR3 protein. The data show 85,000 to 100,000 distinct CDR3 sequences, about 73% seen once. The sequenced sample was tumor-adjacent normal liver tissue. The origin of the receptors is a man in his forties with primary liver carcinoma and hepatitis B virus infection.

The CDR3 coding sequence is TGCGCCAGCAGCCCGAGGTTCCGGGACATAGACACCGGGGAGCTGTTTTTT. It specifies CASSPRFRDIDTGELFF. The rearrangement uses TRBV4-1 and TRBJ2-2; tentatively, D is TRBD1 (6 bases). The length of the CDR3 is 17 residues. The ends were cut back, 4 bases at V and 3 bases at J, with 18 bases in the middle. The germline V gene has CDR1 MGHRA and CDR2 YSYEKL.

As concerns this clonotype: Germline and junction disagree at one end, which may indicate a read error. The chain recombines TRBV13 with TRBJ2-1, with unresolved D. CDR1 is PRHDT and CDR2 is FYEKMQ in the germline V gene (reference sequence). The CDR3 has 12 residues. The CDR3 region is CASSFGANEPFF. CDR3 nucleotide sequence: TGTGCCAGCAGCTTTGGTGCCAATGAGCCGTTCTTC.

A remark on this clonotype: Its ends do not fully match the called genes, so a read error is possible. The chain combines TRBV11-2 with TRBJ2-7, with D possibly TRBD2 on 5 matching bases. Germline V gene sequence: CDR1 SGHAT, CDR2 FQNNGV. This CDR3 has 14 amino acids. The chain's CDR3 is CTSSLEGGVYEQYF. In nucleotides, the CDR3 is TGTACCAGCAGCTTAGAGGGCGGAGTCTACGAGCAGTACTTC.

Comments on this clonotype: A much larger clone differs from this one at a single base, so this may be a read error. The chain combines TRBV7-9 with TRBJ2-1; D unclear. This CDR3 is 13 amino acids long. V lost 5 bases, J lost 6 bases, and 11 bases lay in between. Germline V lookup: CDR1 SEHNR, CDR2 FQNEAQ (reference sequence). For the CDR3, the DNA is TGTGCCAGCAGCGGTGGGGTCTTCAATGAGCAGTTCTTC. Protein: CASSGGVFNEQFF.

In this sample, this clonotype turned up many times. The CDR3: CASSEGLAEETQYF. The CDR3 DNA sequence: TGTGCCAGCAGCGAGGGACTAGCGGAAGAGACCCAGTACTTC. The rearrangement links TRBV11-2 to TRBJ2-5, with 11 bases fitting TRBD2. Looked up from germline, CDR1 is SGHAT and CDR2 is FQNNGV. J lost 3 bases, V lost 5 bases, and 2 bases had no gene match. The CDR3 runs 14 residues.

This chain uses TRBV7-9 with TRBJ1-6; D not resolved. V was pared by 9 bases and J by 6 bases, with 9 bases between. This CDR3 is 12 amino acids long. Germline V gene data show CDR1 as SEHNR and CDR2 as FQNEAQ (reference sequence). The DNA for the CDR3 is TGTGCCAGTTCAGAGGGTAATTCACCCCTCCACTTT. Encoded protein: CASSEGNSPLHF.

Comment on this clonotype: A clone one base away is much larger, so this may be a read error. The chain joins TRBV14 to TRBJ2-7, with 10 bases aligning to TRBD1. Germline V gene sequence: CDR1 SGHDN, CDR2 FVKESK. This CDR3 has 16 residues. V shed 4 bases, J shed 2 bases, and the junction held 8 bases outside the gene matches. The CDR3 sequence is CASSPMEGQGPYEQYF. CDR3 DNA sequence: TGTGCCAGCAGCCCCATGGAGGGACAGGGGCCCTACGAGCAGTACTTC.

With respect to this clonotype: A much larger clone differs by one base, so this may be a read error. A read error is likely, as this CDR3 ends without the conserved phenylalanine or tryptophan. This chain links TRBV6-5 with TRBJ2-1; D possibly corresponds to TRBD1 (6 bases). Deletions cut 6 bases from V and 9 bases from J, with 30 bases between. CDR3 length: 18 residues. In germline, CDR1 is MNHEY, CDR2 SVGAGI. CDR3 nucleotide sequence: TGTGCCAGCAGCAAAGTTAGCCCAGGGGCAGGGGTTTATTTTGAGCAGTTCCTC. It yields the protein CASSKVSPGAGVYFEQFL.

This clonotype was counted once. A much larger clonotype is one base distant, so this may be a read error. The chain combines TRBV12-5 with TRBJ2-3; D perhaps matches TRBD2 (5 bases). Trimming shortened V by 8 bases and J by 2 bases, and 14 bases separated the two germline ends. Per germline, CDR1 LGHNT and CDR2 FRNRAP. The CDR3 loop spans 14 amino acids. The CDR3 loop reads CASRRGRNTDTQYF. The CDR3 DNA reads as TGTGCTAGTAGAAGAGGGAGAAACACAGATACGCAGTATTTT.

Notes on this clonotype: The junction and the germline gene differ at one end; a read error may be behind it. This chain links TRBV4-1 with TRBJ2-3; D ambiguous. Germline CDR1 and CDR2: MGHRA and YSYEKL. The CDR3 has 17 residues. CDR3 in amino acids: CASNPSNGESIGDTQYF. CDR3 nucleotide sequence: TGTGCCAGCAACCCGTCAAACGGCGAGAGTATTGGAGATACGCAGTATTTT.

In regard to this clonotype: Lacking the conserved final phenylalanine or tryptophan, this CDR3 likely reflects a read error. The chain couples TRBV7-8 to TRBJ2-1; the D is unclear. Trimming removed 5 bases from V and 0 bases from J, with 14 bases in between. Germline assignment: CDR1 SGHVS and CDR2 FQNEAQ. The CDR3 loop spans 16 amino acids. CDR3 DNA: TGTGCCAGCAGCCCCTTAGCTCCGAGCTCCTACAATGAGCAGTTCTAC. Protein sequence: CASSPLAPSSYNEQFY.

As to this clonotype: One base away lies a much larger clone, so this may be a sequencing read error. V usage is TRBV5-5 and J usage is TRBJ2-6; TRBD1 might be the D (5 bases). This CDR3 spans 15 amino acids. Germline CDR1 is SGHKS and CDR2 is YYEKEE (reference sequence). CDR3 sequence (DNA): TGTGCCAGCAGCTTGTATGCCTCTGGGGCCAACGTCATGACTTTC. Translated: CASSLYASGANVMTF. Complete variable domain (other parts from reference TRBV5-5 and TRBJ2-6): DAGVTQSPTHLIKTRGQQVTLRCSPISGHKSVSWYQQVLGQGPQFIFQYYEKEERGRGNFPDRFSARQFPNYSSELNVNALLLGDSALYLCASSLYASGANVMTFGAGSRLTVL.

This clonotype was detected only once. A junction end diverges from the germline sequence, so it may reflect a read error. The V and J genes are TRBV11-2 and TRBJ2-5, with D possibly matching TRBD2 (6 bases). The germline V gene has CDR1 SGHAT and CDR2 FQNNGV. The CDR3 totals 16 residues. The CDR3 sequence: CASRSRDSAYLETQNF. The CDR3 nucleotides read TGTGCCAGCAGATCCCGGGACTCGGCCTATCTAGAGACCCAGAACTTC.

This chain joins TRBV7-9 and TRBJ2-5; 10 bases map to TRBD2. Trimming at V came to 2 bases and at J to 10 bases, leaving 13 bases not matched to a gene. In germline, CDR1 is SEHNR, CDR2 FQNEAQ (reference sequence). This CDR3 spans 16 amino acids. The CDR3 reads CASSLLPSGSSGIQYF. The CDR3 DNA reads TGTGCCAGCAGCTTACTTCCTAGCGGGAGTTCAGGGATCCAGTACTTC. Drawing the rest from reference TRBV7-9 and TRBJ2-5, the complete variable domain is DTGVSQNPRHKITKRGQNVTFRCDPISEHNRLYWYRQTLGQGPEFLTYFQNEAQLEKSRLLSDRFSAERPKGSFSTLEIQRTEQGDSAMYLCASSLLPSGSSGIQYFGPGTRLLVL.

Comment on this clonotype: The germline gene is not matched at one end of the junction; a read error may be the cause. The chain carries TRBV14 and TRBJ2-7; no definite D call. Germline CDR1 and CDR2: SGHDN and FVKESK. This CDR3 comprises 13 residues. The CDR3 DNA follows: TGTGCCATCAGCCAACGGCGGCAGAGCGAGCAGTACTTC. Protein: CAISQRRQSEQYF.

The gene calls are TRBV7-8 and TRBJ2-7; 10 bases agree with TRBD1. The germline V gene encodes CDR1 SGHVS and CDR2 FQNEAQ. CDR3 length equals 15 residues. Trimming removed 5 bases from V and 6 bases from J; junction bases left unmatched: 10. The CDR3, as DNA: TGTGCCAGCAGCCTCGGGACAGGGGTTTTCTCCGAGCAGTACTTC. This translates into CASSLGTGVFSEQYF.

About this clonotype itself: Its ends do not fully match the called genes, so a read error is possible. The chain joins TRBV2 to TRBJ1-4, with D tentatively TRBD1 (5 bases). Germline CDR1 reads SNHLY; CDR2 reads FYNNEI. The CDR3 has 12 amino acids. The CDR3 nucleotides read TGTGCCAGCAGAGACAGCGCCCGCTACCCTATTTTT. As protein: CASRDSARYPIF.

This clonotype showed up just a few times. The chain has TRBV7-9 and TRBJ2-2; 8 bases are a match to TRBD1. This CDR3 has 14 residues. Germline V gene lookup returns CDR1 SEHNR and CDR2 FQNEAQ (reference sequence). Trimming cost V 6 bases and J 8 bases; bases outside gene matches: 8. The CDR3 here is CASRSDRGTGELFF. CDR3 DNA: TGTGCCAGCAGATCCGACAGGGGAACTGGGGAGCTGTTTTTT. Full variable domain (missing parts from reference TRBV7-9 and TRBJ2-2): DTGVSQNPRHKITKRGQNVTFRCDPISEHNRLYWYRQTLGQGPEFLTYFQNEAQLEKSRLLSDRFSAERPKGSFSTLEIQRTEQGDSAMYLCASRSDRGTGELFFGEGSRLTVL.

In this sample, this clonotype turned up a few times. This chain links TRBV5-1 with TRBJ1-4, with TRBD1 matching 8 bases. The CDR3 spans 15 residues. V dropped 3 bases and J dropped 2; count of bases not matched to a gene: 3. CDR1 is SGHRS, CDR2 YFSETQ, per germline. In DNA, the CDR3 is TGCGCCAGCAGCTCAACAGGGGGGACTAATGAAAAACTGTTTTTT. This gives the protein CASSSTGGTNEKLFF. The full variable domain, with the rest looked up from reference TRBV5-1 and TRBJ1-4, is KAGVTQTPRYLIKTRGQQVTLSCSPISGHRSVSWYQQTPGQGLQFLFEYFSETQRNKGNFPGRFSGRQFSNSRSEMNVSTLELGDSALYLCASSSTGGTNEKLFFGSGTQLSVL.

Points on this clonotype: The CDR3 does not close with the conserved phenylalanine or tryptophan, likely indicating a read error. It is unclear where the CDR3 begins or ends on the DNA, so no DNA is shown, and the CDR3 is as TCRdb lists it. CDR3: CAISAGTVLNYGYIS. The V and J genes are TRBV10-3 and TRBJ1-2; TRBD1 was called by the table and not checked on the DNA. CDR1 and CDR2 (germline): ENHRY, SYGVKD. Both ends counted, the CDR3 spans 15 residues.